The sequence of this T cell receptor (beta chain) was determined in a study of shared clonotypes between healthy human individuals. Study findings and constraints: Investigators expected sequencing depth to affect clonotype sharing among donors. The researchers took only blood, and tissue repertoires probably look different.

Some 29,000 T cell genomes (approximately 180 ng DNA) went into each sorted-subset replicate. The repertoire was sequenced with immunoSEQ multiplex PCR; TCRdb's copy has only in-frame clones and lacks some. The sample yields 2 million to 2.5 million clones, 93% seen once. This clone showed up just once. Its antigen is undetermined. Other DNA sequences in this specimen translate into the identical CDR3. Sequencing was done on a sample of naive CD4+ T cells from PBMCs. Documented subset: CD45RA+ positively selected. The TCR originated in a man between 18 and 35 years old in good health. Some clones in this sample may be carry-over from other donors' samples.

The CDR3 DNA follows: TGTGCCAGCAGTTTACAGGGATTCTCCTACGAGCAGTACTTC. Translated, it gives CASSLQGFSYEQYF. The rearrangement joins TRBV27 to TRBJ2-7, with D tentatively TRBD1 (5 bases). The germline CDR1 and CDR2 sequences are MNHEY and SMNVEV (reference sequence). V was pared by 2 bases and J by 0 bases, with 8 bases between. The CDR3 spans 14 residues.